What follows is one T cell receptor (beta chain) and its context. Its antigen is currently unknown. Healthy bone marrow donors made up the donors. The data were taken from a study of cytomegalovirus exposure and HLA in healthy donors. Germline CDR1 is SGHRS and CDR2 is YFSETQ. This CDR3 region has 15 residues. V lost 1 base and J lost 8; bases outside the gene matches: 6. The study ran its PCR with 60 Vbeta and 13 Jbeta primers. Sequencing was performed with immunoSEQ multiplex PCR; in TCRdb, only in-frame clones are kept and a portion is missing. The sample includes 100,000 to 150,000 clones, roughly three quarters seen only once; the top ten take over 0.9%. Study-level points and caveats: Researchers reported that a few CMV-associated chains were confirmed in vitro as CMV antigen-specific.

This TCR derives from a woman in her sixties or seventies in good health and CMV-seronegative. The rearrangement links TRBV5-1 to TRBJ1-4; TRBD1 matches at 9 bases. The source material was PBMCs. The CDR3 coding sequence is TGCGCCAGCAGCTTGTCCCCGGGACAGGGCGAAAAACTGTTTTTT. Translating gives CASSLSPGQGEKLFF.